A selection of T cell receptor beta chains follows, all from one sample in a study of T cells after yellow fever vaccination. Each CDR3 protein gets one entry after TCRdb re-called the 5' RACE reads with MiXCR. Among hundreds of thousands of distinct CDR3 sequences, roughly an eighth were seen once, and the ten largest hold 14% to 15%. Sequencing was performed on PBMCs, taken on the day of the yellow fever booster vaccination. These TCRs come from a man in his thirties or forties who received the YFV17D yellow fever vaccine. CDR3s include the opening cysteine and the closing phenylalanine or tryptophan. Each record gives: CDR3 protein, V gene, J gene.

CDR3 protein: CASSLGLEAFF; V gene: TRBV5-1; J gene: TRBJ1-1
CDR3 protein: CSAPSSLAGEAVDTQYF; V gene: TRBV20-1; J gene: TRBJ2-3
CDR3 protein: CASSLTRGFEQFF; V gene: TRBV11-1; J gene: TRBJ2-1
CDR3 protein: CASSDRDSPVRELFF; V gene: TRBV7-9; J gene: TRBJ2-2
CDR3 protein: CASSAPGGGYNEQFF; V gene: TRBV6-1; J gene: TRBJ2-1
CDR3 protein: CASSPRTSESYNEQFF; V gene: TRBV7-6; J gene: TRBJ2-1
CDR3 protein: CSVKQGAGAEAFF; V gene: TRBV29-1; J gene: TRBJ1-1
CDR3 protein: CATSRVAGGTYEQYF; V gene: TRBV15; J gene: TRBJ2-7
CDR3 protein: CASSQTWGGSYEQYF; V gene: TRBV5-1; J gene: TRBJ2-7
CDR3 protein: CASNTGVLFF; V gene: TRBV2; J gene: TRBJ2-1
CDR3 protein: CASSFNEETQYF; V gene: TRBV5-1; J gene: TRBJ2-5
CDR3 protein: CASSPRGGSGTDTQYF; V gene: TRBV3-1; J gene: TRBJ2-3
CDR3 protein: CSVRTSALREQYF; V gene: TRBV20-1; J gene: TRBJ2-7
CDR3 protein: CSAGSSYNSPLHF; V gene: TRBV20-1; J gene: TRBJ1-6
CDR3 protein: CASSVAQGRNEQFF; V gene: TRBV9; J gene: TRBJ2-1
CDR3 protein: CASSPADPKLAKNIQYF; V gene: TRBV4-2; J gene: TRBJ2-4
CDR3 protein: CASRKQLANTGELFF; V gene: TRBV19; J gene: TRBJ2-2
CDR3 protein: CASSPNDRGLKQYF; V gene: TRBV28; J gene: TRBJ2-7
CDR3 protein: CASSAAGGLQETQYF; V gene: TRBV5-1; J gene: TRBJ2-5
CDR3 protein: CASSNRQGAHF; V gene: TRBV7-2; J gene: TRBJ2-1
CDR3 protein: CASSYDRDPYNEQFF; V gene: TRBV6-5; J gene: TRBJ2-1
CDR3 protein: CASSASGQGQETQYF; V gene: TRBV9; J gene: TRBJ2-5
CDR3 protein: CASSYMPSYNEQFF; V gene: TRBV6-2/TRBV6-3; J gene: TRBJ2-1
CDR3 protein: CASSPEGAQYF; V gene: TRBV7-9; J gene: TRBJ2-5
CDR3 protein: CASSRSGGMAEQYF; V gene: TRBV12-3/TRBV12-4; J gene: TRBJ2-7
CDR3 protein: CASSLVETGEETQYF; V gene: TRBV11-2; J gene: TRBJ2-5
CDR3 protein: CASSYSWRGDETQYF; V gene: TRBV6-5; J gene: TRBJ2-5
CDR3 protein: CASSASGRGETQYF; V gene: TRBV27; J gene: TRBJ2-5
CDR3 protein: CASSQQGTETQYF; V gene: TRBV4-1; J gene: TRBJ2-5